This T cell receptor beta chain was captured in a study of blood T cell repertoires in COVID-19. Trimming removed 3 bases at V and 3 bases at J, with 9 bases between. The CDR3 is 13 residues long. The germline CDR1 and CDR2 sequences are SGDLS and YYNGEE. Some clones are missing from TCRdb's copy, which holds only in-frame ones; the method was immunoSEQ multiplex PCR. The sample records roughly 55,000 clones, 65% to 85% being singletons. What was sequenced was peripheral blood. This TCR came from a man aged 55 to 69 with acute or convalescent COVID-19. V usage is TRBV9 and J usage is TRBJ1-1; D not certain. For the CDR3, the DNA is TGTGCCAGCAGCGGACGGGGAGACACTGAAGCTTTCTTT. Translation: CASSGRGDTEAFF. The variable domain in full, completed from reference TRBV9 and TRBJ1-1, reads DSGVTQTPKHLITATGQRVTLRCSPRSGDLSVYWYQQSLDQGLQFLIQYYNGEERAKGNILERFSAQQFPDLHSELNLSSLELGDSALYFCASSGRGDTEAFFGQGTRLTVV.